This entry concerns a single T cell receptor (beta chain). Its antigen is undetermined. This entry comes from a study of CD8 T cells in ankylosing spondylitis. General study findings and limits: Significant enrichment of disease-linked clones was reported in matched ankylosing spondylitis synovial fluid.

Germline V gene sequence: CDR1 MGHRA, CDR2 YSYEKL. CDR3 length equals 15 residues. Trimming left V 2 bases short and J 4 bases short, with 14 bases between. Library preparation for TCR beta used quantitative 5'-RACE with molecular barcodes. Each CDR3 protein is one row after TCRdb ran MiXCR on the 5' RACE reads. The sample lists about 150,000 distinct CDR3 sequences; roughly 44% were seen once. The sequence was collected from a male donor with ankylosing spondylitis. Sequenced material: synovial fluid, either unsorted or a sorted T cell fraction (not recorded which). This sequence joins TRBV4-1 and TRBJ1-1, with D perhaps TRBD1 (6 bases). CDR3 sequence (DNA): TGCGCCAGCAGCCAACAGGGGTACCGGGGCACTGAAGCTTTCTTT. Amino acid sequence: CASSQQGYRGTEAFF.